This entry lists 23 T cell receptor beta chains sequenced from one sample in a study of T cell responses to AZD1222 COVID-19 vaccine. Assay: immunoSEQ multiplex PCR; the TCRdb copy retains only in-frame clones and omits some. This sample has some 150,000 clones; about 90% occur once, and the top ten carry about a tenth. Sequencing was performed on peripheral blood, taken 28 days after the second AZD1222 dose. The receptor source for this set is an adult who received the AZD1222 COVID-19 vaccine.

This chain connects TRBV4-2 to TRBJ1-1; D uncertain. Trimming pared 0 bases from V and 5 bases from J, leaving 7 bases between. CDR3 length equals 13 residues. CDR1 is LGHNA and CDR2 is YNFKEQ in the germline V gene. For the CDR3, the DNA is TGTGCCAGCAGCCAAGACGGGGTGACTGAAGCTTTCTTT. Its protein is CASSQDGVTEAFF.

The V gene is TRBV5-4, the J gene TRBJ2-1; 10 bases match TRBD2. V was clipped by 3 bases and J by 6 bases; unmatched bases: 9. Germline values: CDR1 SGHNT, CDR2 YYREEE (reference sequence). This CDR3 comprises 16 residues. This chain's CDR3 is CASSWEAGGPRNEQFF. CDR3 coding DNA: TGTGCCAGCAGCTGGGAAGCGGGAGGGCCCCGCAATGAGCAGTTCTTC. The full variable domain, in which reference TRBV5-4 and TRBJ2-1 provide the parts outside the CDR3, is ETGVTQSPTHLIKTRGQQVTLRCSSQSGHNTVSWYQQALGQGPQFIFQYYREEENGRGNFPPRFSGLQFPNYSSELNVNALELDDSALYLCASSWEAGGPRNEQFFGPGTRLTVL.

The CDR3: CATSDLLGGEGEQFF. The CDR3 bases are TGTGCCACCAGTGATTTGTTAGGGGGGGAGGGCGAGCAGTTCTTC. V gene TRBV24-1 combines with J gene TRBJ2-1, with D possibly TRBD2 on 7 matching bases. Trimming removed 0 bases from V and 10 bases from J, with 15 bases in between. The CDR3 consists of 15 residues. Looked up from germline, CDR1 is KGHDR and CDR2 is SFDVKD.

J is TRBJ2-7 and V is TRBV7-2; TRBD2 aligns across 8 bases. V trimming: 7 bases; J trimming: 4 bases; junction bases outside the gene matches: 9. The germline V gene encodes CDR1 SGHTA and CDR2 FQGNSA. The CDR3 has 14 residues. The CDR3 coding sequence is TGTGCCAGCACCTCACTAGCGGAGACTTACGAGCAGTACTTC. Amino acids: CASTSLAETYEQYF.

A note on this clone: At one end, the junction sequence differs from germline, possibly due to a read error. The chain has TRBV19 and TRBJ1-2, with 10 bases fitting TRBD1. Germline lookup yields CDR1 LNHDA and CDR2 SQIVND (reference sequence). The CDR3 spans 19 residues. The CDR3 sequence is CASSIGPRRGTGAHHGYTF. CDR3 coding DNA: TGTGCCAGTAGCATAGGCCCGCGACGGGGGACAGGGGCCCATCATGGCTACACCTTC.

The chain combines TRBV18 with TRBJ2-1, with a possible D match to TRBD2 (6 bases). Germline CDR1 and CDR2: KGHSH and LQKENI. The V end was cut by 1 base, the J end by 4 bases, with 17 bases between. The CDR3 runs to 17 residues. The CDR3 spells CASSPRGQEGVYNEQFF. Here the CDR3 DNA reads TGTGCCAGCTCACCACGAGGCCAGGAGGGAGTGTACAATGAGCAGTTCTTC.

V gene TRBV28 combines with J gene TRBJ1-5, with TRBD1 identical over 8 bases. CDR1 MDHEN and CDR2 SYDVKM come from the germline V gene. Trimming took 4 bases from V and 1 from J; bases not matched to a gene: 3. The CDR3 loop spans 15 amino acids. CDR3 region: CASSSGQGSNQPQHF. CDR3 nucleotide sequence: TGTGCCAGCAGTTCCGGACAGGGCAGCAATCAGCCCCAGCATTTT.

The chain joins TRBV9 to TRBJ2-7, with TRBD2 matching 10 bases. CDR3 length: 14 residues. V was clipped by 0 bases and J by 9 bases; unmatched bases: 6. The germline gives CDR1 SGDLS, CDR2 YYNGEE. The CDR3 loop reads CASSVVPSGSMQYF. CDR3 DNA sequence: TGTGCCAGCAGCGTAGTTCCTAGCGGGAGTATGCAGTACTTC.

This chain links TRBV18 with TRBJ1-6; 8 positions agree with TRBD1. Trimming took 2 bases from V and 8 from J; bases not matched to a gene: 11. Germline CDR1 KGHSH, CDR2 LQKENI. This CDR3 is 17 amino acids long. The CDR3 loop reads CASSPKGQGVNDSPLHF. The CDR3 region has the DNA TGTGCCAGCTCACCAAAAGGACAGGGAGTAAATGATTCACCCCTCCACTTT.

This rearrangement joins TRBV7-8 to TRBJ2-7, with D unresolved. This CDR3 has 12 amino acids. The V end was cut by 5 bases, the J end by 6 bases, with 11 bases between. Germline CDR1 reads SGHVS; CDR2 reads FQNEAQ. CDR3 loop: CASSLQYTEQYF. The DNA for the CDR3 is TGTGCCAGCAGCCTCCAATACACCGAGCAGTACTTC.

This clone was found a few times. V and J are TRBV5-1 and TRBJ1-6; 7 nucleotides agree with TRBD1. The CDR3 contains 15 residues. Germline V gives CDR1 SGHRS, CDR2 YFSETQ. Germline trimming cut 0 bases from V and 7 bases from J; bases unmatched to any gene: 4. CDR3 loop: CASSLAGQFNSPLHF. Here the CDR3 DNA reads TGCGCCAGCAGCTTGGCGGGACAGTTCAATTCACCCCTCCACTTT.

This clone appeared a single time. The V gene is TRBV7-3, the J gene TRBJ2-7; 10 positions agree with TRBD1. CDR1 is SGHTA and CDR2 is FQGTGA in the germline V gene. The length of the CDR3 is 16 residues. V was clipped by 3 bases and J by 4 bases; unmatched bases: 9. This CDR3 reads CASSFEPGQGSYEQYF. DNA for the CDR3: TGTGCCAGCAGCTTCGAACCGGGACAGGGGTCGTACGAGCAGTACTTC.

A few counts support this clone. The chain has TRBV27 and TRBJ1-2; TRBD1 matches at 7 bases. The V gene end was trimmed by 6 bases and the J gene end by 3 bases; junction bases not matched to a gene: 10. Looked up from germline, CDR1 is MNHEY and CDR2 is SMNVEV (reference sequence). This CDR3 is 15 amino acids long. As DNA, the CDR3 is TGTGCCAGCAGAGCGACAGGGCGACCTTACTATGGCTACACCTTC. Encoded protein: CASRATGRPYYGYTF.

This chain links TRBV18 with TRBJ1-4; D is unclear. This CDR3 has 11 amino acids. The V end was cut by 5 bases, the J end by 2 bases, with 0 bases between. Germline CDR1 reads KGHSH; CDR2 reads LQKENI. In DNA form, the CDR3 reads TGTGCCAGCTCAACTAATGAAAAACTGTTTTTT. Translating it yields CASSTNEKLFF. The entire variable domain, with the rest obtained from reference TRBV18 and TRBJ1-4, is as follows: NAGVMQNPRHLVRRRGQEARLRCSPMKGHSHVYWYRQLPEEGLKFMVYLQKENIIDESGMPKERFSAEFPKEGPSILRIQQVVRGDSAAYFCASSTNEKLFFGSGTQLSVL.

The CDR3, as DNA: TGTGCCAGCTCACCATGGGCAGGGGATAACTATGGCTACACCTTC. Amino acid sequence: CASSPWAGDNYGYTF. V usage is TRBV18 and J usage is TRBJ1-2; possible D gene TRBD1, 6 bases. The CDR3 length is 15 residues. Trimming left V 2 bases short and J 1 base short, with 11 bases between. Germline values: CDR1 KGHSH, CDR2 LQKENI.

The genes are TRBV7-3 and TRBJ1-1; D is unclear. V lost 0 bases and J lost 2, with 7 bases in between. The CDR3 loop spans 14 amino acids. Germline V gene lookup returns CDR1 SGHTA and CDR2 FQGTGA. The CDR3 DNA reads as TGTGCCAGCAGCTTAACTCGGGGTAACACTGAAGCTTTCTTT. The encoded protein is CASSLTRGNTEAFF.

DNA for the CDR3: TGCGCCAGCAGCTTGGGCTGGACAGTGGACTCCTACGAGCAGTACTTC. It encodes CASSLGWTVDSYEQYF. The chain couples TRBV5-1 to TRBJ2-7, with D possibly being TRBD1 (6 bases). V was clipped by 0 bases and J by 0 bases, with 13 bases between them. CDR1 and CDR2 (germline): SGHRS, YFSETQ. The CDR3 contains 16 residues. Full variable domain (missing parts from reference TRBV5-1 and TRBJ2-7): KAGVTQTPRYLIKTRGQQVTLSCSPISGHRSVSWYQQTPGQGLQFLFEYFSETQRNKGNFPGRFSGRQFSNSRSEMNVSTLELGDSALYLCASSLGWTVDSYEQYFGPGTRLTVT.

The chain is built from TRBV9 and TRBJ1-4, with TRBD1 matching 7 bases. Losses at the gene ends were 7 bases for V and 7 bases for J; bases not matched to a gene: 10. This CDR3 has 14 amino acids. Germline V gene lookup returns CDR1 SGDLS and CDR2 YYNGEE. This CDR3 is CASGFGGGSEKLFF. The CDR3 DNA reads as TGTGCCAGCGGATTTGGAGGGGGCAGTGAAAAACTGTTTTTT.

CDR3 residues: CASSALGLAGGEQFF. As DNA, the CDR3 is TGTGCCAGCAGCGCCCTGGGACTAGCGGGAGGGGAGCAGTTCTTC. V gene TRBV9 combines with J gene TRBJ2-1, with 16 positions matching TRBD2. CDR3 size: 15 residues. Germline assignment: CDR1 SGDLS and CDR2 YYNGEE. V shed 3 bases, J shed 10 bases, and the junction held 4 bases outside the gene matches.

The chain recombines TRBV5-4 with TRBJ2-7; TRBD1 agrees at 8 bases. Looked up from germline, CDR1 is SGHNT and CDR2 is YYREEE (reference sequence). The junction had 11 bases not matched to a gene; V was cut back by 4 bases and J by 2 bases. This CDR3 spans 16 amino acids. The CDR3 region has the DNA TGTGCCAGCAGCCGTGGCGGGCAGGGGGCCACCTACGAGCAGTACTTC. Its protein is CASSRGGQGATYEQYF.

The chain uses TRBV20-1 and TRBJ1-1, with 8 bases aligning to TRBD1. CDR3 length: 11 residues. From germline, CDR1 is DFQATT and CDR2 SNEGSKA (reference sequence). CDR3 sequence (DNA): TGCAGGACAGGGGTAGGGACTGAAGCTTTCTTT. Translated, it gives CRTGVGTEAFF.

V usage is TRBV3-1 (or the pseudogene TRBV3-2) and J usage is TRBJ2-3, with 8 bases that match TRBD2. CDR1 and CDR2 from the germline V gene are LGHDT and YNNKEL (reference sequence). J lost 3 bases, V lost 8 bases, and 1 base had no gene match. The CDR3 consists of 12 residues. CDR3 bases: TGTGCCAGCGGCGGGAGGACAGATACGCAGTATTTT. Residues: CASGGRTDTQYF.

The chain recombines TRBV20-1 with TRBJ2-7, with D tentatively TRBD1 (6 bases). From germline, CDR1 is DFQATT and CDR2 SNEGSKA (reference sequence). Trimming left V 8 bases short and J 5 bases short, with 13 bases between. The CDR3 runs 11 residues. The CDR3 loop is CSLNRVNEQYF. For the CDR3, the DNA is TGCAGTTTAAACAGGGTCAACGAGCAGTACTTC.